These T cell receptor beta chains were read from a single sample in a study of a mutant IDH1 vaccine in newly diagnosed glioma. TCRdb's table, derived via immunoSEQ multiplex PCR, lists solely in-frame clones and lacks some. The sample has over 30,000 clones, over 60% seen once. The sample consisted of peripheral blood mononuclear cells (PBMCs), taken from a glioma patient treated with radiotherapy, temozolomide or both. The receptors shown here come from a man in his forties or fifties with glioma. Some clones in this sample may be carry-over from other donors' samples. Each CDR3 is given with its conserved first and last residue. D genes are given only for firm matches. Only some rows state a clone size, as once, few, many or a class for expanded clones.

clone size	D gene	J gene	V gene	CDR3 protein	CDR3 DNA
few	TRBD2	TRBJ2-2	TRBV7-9	CASSLGGTTTGELFF	TGTGCCAGCAGCTTAGGCGGGACTACCACCGGGGAGCTGTTTTTT
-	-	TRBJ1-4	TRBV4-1	CASSQEILLKGLFF	TGCGCCAGCAGCCAAGAGATTCTGTTGAAAGGACTGTTTTTT
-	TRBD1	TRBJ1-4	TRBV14	CASSPGTGRKLFF	TGTGCCAGCAGCCCCGGGACAGGGCGAAAACTGTTTTTT
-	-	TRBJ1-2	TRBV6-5	CASRPTPGNYGYTF	TGTGCCAGCAGACCCACCCCGGGGAACTATGGCTACACCTTC
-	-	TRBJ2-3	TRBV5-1	CASSLGGATVTDTQYF	TGCGCCAGCAGCTTGGGGGGGGCAACCGTCACAGATACGCAGTATTTT
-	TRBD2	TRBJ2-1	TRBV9	CASSKSGISSYNEQFF	TGTGCCAGCAGCAAAAGCGGGATTTCCTCCTACAATGAGCAGTTCTTC
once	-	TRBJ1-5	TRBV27	CASSPYPLVPSNQPQHF	TGTGCCAGCAGTCCCTATCCCTTGGTGCCTAGCAATCAGCCCCAGCATTTT
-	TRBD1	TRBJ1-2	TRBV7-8	CASSLNTGANYGYTF	TGTGCCAGCAGCTTAAATACAGGGGCTAACTATGGCTACACCTTC
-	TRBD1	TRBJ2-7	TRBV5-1	CASSLSSGTGTYEQYF	TGCGCCAGCAGCTTGTCCTCCGGGACAGGGACCTACGAGCAGTACTTC
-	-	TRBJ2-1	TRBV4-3	CASSQVVGYNEQFF	TGCGCCAGCAGCCAAGTTGTAGGGTACAATGAGCAGTTCTTC
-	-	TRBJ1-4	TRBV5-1	CASSTDGPGGEKLFF	TGCGCCAGCAGCACAGACGGGCCCGGTGGGGAAAAACTGTTTTTT
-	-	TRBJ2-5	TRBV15	CATSSGGSIRETQYF	TGTGCCACCAGCAGTGGGGGATCGATTAGAGAGACCCAGTACTTC
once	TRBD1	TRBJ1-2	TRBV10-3	CAMKGQAKNYGYTF	TGTGCCATGAAGGGACAGGCAAAAAACTATGGCTACACCTTC
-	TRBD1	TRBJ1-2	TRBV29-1	CSVPPTGDYGYTF	TGCAGCGTTCCTCCCACAGGGGACTATGGCTACACCTTC
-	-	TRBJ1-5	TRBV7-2	CASSLESRRNQPQHF	TGTGCCAGCAGCTTAGAATCCCGCCGCAATCAGCCCCAGCATTTT
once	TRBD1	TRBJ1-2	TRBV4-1	CASSQGETGEGGYTF	TGCGCCAGCAGCCAAGGGGAAACAGGGGAGGGGGGCTACACCTTC
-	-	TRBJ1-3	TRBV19	CASSTRTDSYSGNTIYF	TGTGCCAGTAGTACGAGGACAGATTCCTACTCTGGAAACACCATATATTTT
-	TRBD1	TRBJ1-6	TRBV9	CASSDTPGQGSGSPLHF	TGTGCCAGCAGCGATACGCCGGGACAGGGAAGTGGATCACCCCTCCACTTT
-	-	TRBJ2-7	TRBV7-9	CASSLAGDGYEQYF	TGTGCCAGCAGCTTAGCTGGGGACGGCTACGAGCAGTACTTC
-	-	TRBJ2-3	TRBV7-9	CASSPGQPGDTQYF	TGTGCCAGCAGCCCGGGCCAACCGGGAGATACGCAGTATTTT
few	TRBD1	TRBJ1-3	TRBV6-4	CASSDSGTGGSGNTIYF	TGTGCCAGCAGTGACTCCGGGACAGGGGGCTCTGGAAACACCATATATTTT
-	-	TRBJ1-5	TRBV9	CASSAGGGQPQHF	TGTGCCAGCAGCGCGGGAGGCGGCCAGCCCCAGCATTTT
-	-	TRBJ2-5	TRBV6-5	CASRKQETQYF	TGTGCCAGCAGAAAACAAGAGACCCAGTACTTC
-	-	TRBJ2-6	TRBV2	CASSAQSLPGANVLTF	TGTGCCAGCAGTGCTCAAAGTCTGCCTGGGGCCAACGTCCTGACTTTC
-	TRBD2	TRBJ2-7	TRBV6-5	CASSPSGRSSYEQYF	TGTGCCAGCAGTCCTAGCGGGAGGAGCTCCTACGAGCAGTACTTC
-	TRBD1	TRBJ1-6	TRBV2	CASSGTANSPLHF	TGTGCCAGCAGCGGGACAGCAAATTCACCCCTCCACTTT
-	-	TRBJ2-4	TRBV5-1	CASSLPETKNIQYF	TGCGCCAGCAGCTTGCCGGAGACCAAAAACATTCAGTACTTC
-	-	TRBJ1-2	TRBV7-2	CASSLGLAGYTF	TGTGCCAGCAGCTTAGGACTTGCTGGCTACACCTTC
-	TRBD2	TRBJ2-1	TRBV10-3	CAISGTSGRDNEQFF	TGTGCCATCAGTGGGACTAGCGGGAGGGACAATGAGCAGTTCTTC
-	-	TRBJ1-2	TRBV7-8	CASAPLGPGYTF	TGTGCCAGCGCGCCTTTGGGTCCTGGCTACACCTTC
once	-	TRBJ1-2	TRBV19	CASSRALYGYTF	TGTGCCAGTAGTAGGGCCCTCTATGGCTACACCTTC
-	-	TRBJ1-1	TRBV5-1	CASSSTSVLNTEAFF	TGCGCCAGCAGCTCCACTTCTGTTTTGAACACTGAAGCTTTCTTT
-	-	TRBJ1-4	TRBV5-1	CASREGTTNEKLFF	TGCGCCAGCAGGGAAGGGACTACTAATGAAAAACTGTTTTTT
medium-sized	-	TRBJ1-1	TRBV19	CASRESMNTEAFF	TGTGCCAGTAGAGAATCAATGAACACTGAAGCTTTCTTT
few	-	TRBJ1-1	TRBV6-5	CASSYHPSNTEAFF	TGTGCCAGCAGTTATCATCCCTCCAACACTGAAGCTTTCTTT
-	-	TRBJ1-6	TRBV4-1	CASSQAPGVDISPLHF	TGCGCCAGCAGCCAAGCTCCAGGGGTTGATATATCACCCCTCCACTTT
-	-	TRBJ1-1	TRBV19	CASSGPNTEAFF	TGTGCCAGTAGCGGACCGAACACTGAAGCTTTCTTT
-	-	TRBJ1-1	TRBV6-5	CASSYSIGGTEAFF	TGTGCCAGCAGTTACTCGATTGGGGGGACTGAAGCTTTCTTT
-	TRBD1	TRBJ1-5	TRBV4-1	CASSLEAGTAQDQPQHF	TGCGCCAGCAGCCTAGAGGCAGGGACAGCCCAGGATCAGCCCCAGCATTTT
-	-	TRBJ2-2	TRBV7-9	CASSLALTKPTGELFF	TGTGCCAGCAGCTTAGCGCTAACAAAACCCACCGGGGAGCTGTTTTTT
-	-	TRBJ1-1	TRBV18	CASSPPPGGLEAFF	TGTGCCAGCTCACCTCCGCCGGGGGGCCTTGAAGCTTTCTTT
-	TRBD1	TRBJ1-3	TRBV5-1	CASRLDRGPGNTIYF	TGCGCCAGCAGGTTGGACAGGGGGCCTGGAAACACCATATATTTT
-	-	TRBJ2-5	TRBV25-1	CASSLWGQETQYF	TGTGCCAGCAGCCTATGGGGTCAAGAGACCCAGTACTTC
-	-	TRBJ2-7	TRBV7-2	CASSSAFEQYF	TGTGCCAGCAGCTCGGCGTTCGAGCAGTACTTC
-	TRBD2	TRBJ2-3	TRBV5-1	CASTVSGASTDTQYF	TGCGCCAGCACCGTAAGCGGGGCTAGCACAGATACGCAGTATTTT
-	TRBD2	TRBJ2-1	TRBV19	CASSKGLADSYNEQFF	TGTGCCAGTAGTAAGGGACTAGCGGACTCCTACAATGAGCAGTTCTTC
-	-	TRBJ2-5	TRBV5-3	CASVGIKETQYF	TGTGCCAGCGTAGGAATAAAAGAGACCCAGTACTTC
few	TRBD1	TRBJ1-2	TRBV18	CASSPGQGNYGYTF	TGTGCCAGCTCCCCGGGACAGGGAAACTATGGCTACACCTTC
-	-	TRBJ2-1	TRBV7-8	CASSLEYRQPEQFF	TGTGCCAGCAGCTTAGAGTATCGACAGCCTGAGCAGTTCTTC
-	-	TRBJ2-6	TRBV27	CASSPTGANVLTF	TGTGCCAGCAGCCCGACAGGGGCCAACGTCCTGACTTTC
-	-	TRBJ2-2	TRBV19	CASSISGSGELFF	TGTGCCAGTTCCATTTCAGGGTCCGGGGAGCTGTTTTTT
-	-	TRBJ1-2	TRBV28	CASIAGITGGYTF	TGTGCCAGCATTGCAGGGATAACGGGTGGCTACACCTTC
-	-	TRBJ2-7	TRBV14	CASSHRGAYEQYF	TGTGCCAGCAGCCATAGGGGCGCCTACGAGCAGTACTTC